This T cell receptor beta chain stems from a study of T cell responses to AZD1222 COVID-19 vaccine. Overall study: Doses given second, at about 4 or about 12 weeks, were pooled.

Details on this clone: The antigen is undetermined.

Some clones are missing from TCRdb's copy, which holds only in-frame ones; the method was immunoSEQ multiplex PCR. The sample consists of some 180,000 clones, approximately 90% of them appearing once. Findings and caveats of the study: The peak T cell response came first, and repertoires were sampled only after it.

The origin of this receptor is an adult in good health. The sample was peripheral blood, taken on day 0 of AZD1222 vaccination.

As DNA, the CDR3 is TGTGCCAGTAGTATAGGGGCCGAGCAGTACTTC. As protein: CASSIGAEQYF. This chain joins TRBV19 and TRBJ2-7; D not resolved. Trimming shortened V by 1 base and J by 6 bases, and 4 bases separated the two germline ends. The CDR3 has 11 amino acids. Germline V gene sequence: CDR1 LNHDA, CDR2 SQIVND (reference sequence).